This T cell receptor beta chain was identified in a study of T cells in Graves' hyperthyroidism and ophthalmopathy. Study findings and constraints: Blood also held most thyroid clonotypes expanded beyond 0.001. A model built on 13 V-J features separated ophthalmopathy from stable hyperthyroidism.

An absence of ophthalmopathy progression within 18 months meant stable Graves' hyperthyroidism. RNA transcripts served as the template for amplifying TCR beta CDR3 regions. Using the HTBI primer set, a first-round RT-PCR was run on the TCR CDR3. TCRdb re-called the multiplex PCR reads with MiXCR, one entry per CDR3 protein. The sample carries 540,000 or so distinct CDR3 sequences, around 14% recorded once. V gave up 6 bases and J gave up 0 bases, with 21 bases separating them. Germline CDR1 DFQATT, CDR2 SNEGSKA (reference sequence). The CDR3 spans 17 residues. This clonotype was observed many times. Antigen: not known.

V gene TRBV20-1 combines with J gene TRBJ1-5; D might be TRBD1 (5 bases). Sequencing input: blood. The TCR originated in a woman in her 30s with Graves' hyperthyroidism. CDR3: CSAAPGPDLYSNQPQHF. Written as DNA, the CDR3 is TGCAGTGCGGCCCCGGGACCGGACTTATATAGCAATCAGCCCCAGCATTTT.